The rows below give T cell receptor beta chains drawn from one sample of a study of blood T cell repertoires in COVID-19. TCRdb's copy holds only in-frame clones and misses some; the assay was immunoSEQ multiplex PCR. The repertoire holds fewer than 700,000 clones, with around 90% as singletons. Sequencing was performed on peripheral blood. These receptors came from a woman aged 50 to 60 with COVID-19, enrolled during active disease. Both conserved end residues are part of each CDR3. D genes are given only for firm matches. For some rows the clone size is stated as once, few or many, or as a class when expanded; others skip it.

D: TRBD1
V: TRBV10-1
J: TRBJ2-2
size: few
CDR3: CASRQGADTGELFF
DNA: TGCGCCAGCAGACAGGGGGCCGACACCGGGGAGCTGTTTTTT

D: TRBD1
V: TRBV12-3/TRBV12-4
J: TRBJ1-3
size: NA
CDR3: CASSFQGDTIYF
DNA: TGTGCCAGCAGTTTTCAGGGGGACACCATATATTTT

D: NA
V: TRBV4-1
J: TRBJ1-2
size: NA
CDR3: CASARMEPGGNGYTF
DNA: TGCGCCAGCGCGCGTATGGAGCCCGGGGGAAATGGCTACACCTTC

D: TRBD1
V: TRBV12-3/TRBV12-4
J: TRBJ1-2
size: NA
CDR3: CASSLTGGYGYTF
DNA: TGTGCCAGCAGTTTGACAGGGGGATATGGCTACACCTTC

D: NA
V: TRBV7-8
J: TRBJ2-4
size: NA
CDR3: CASSDTFREAKNIQYF
DNA: TGTGCCAGCAGCGACACCTTTAGGGAGGCCAAAAACATTCAGTACTTC

D: NA
V: TRBV19
J: TRBJ2-2
size: NA
CDR3: CASSIRGTGELFF
DNA: TGTGCCAGTAGTATACGGGGGACCGGGGAGCTGTTTTTT

D: NA
V: TRBV30
J: TRBJ1-1
size: NA
CDR3: CAWSQTGTEAFF
DNA: TGTGCCTGGAGTCAGACAGGTACTGAAGCTTTCTTT

D: NA
V: TRBV23-1
J: TRBJ1-1
size: NA
CDR3: CASSLRLVLSRQEAFF
DNA: TGCGCCAGCAGTCTCCGCTTGGTACTCTCCCGTCAAGAAGCTTTCTTT

D: TRBD2
V: TRBV4-2
J: TRBJ2-7
size: NA
CDR3: CASSRPLGGSSYEQYF
DNA: TGTGCCAGCAGCCGCCCCCTGGGGGGGAGCTCCTACGAGCAGTACTTC

D: NA
V: TRBV18
J: TRBJ1-4
size: NA
CDR3: CASSEGEKLFF
DNA: TGTGCCAGCTCCGAGGGTGAAAAACTGTTTTTT

D: TRBD1
V: TRBV5-1
J: TRBJ2-7
size: NA
CDR3: CASSAQGASYEQYF
DNA: TGCGCCAGCAGCGCACAGGGGGCCTCCTACGAGCAGTACTTC

D: TRBD1
V: TRBV29-1
J: TRBJ1-5
size: NA
CDR3: CSVRTGASNQPQHF
DNA: TGCAGCGTACGGACAGGGGCGAGCAATCAGCCCCAGCATTTT

D: TRBD2
V: TRBV6-4
J: TRBJ2-1
size: NA
CDR3: CASRAGLSYNEQFF
DNA: TGTGCCAGCAGGGCGGGACTATCCTACAATGAGCAGTTCTTC

D: TRBD1
V: TRBV15
J: TRBJ2-3
size: NA
CDR3: CATSSLWDRPAADTQYF
DNA: TGTGCCACCAGCAGCCTTTGGGACAGGCCTGCGGCAGATACGCAGTATTTT

D: NA
V: TRBV27
J: TRBJ2-1
size: once
CDR3: CASSNAGTPVQFF
DNA: TGTGCCAGCAGTAACGCCGGGACACCGGTGCAGTTCTTC

D: NA
V: TRBV5-4
J: TRBJ1-6
size: NA
CDR3: CASSLGTPGGSPLHF
DNA: TGTGCCAGCAGCTTAGGGACGCCGGGAGGGTCACCCCTCCACTTT

D: NA
V: TRBV9
J: TRBJ1-1
size: NA
CDR3: CASSVSGLGNTEAFF
DNA: TGTGCCAGCAGCGTCAGCGGGTTGGGGAACACTGAAGCTTTCTTT

D: TRBD1
V: TRBV9
J: TRBJ1-1
size: NA
CDR3: CASSVAGQGMVDTEAFF
DNA: TGTGCCAGCAGCGTAGCGGGACAGGGAATGGTGGACACTGAAGCTTTCTTT

D: NA
V: TRBV13
J: TRBJ1-1
size: once
CDR3: CASSLRGTEAFF
DNA: TGTGCCAGCAGCCTCAGGGGAACTGAAGCTTTCTTT

D: TRBD1
V: TRBV29-1
J: TRBJ1-1
size: NA
CDR3: CSVSPGTGVGGNTEAFF
DNA: TGCAGCGTCAGTCCCGGGACAGGGGTCGGGGGGAACACTGAAGCTTTCTTT

D: TRBD2
V: TRBV7-2
J: TRBJ2-3
size: NA
CDR3: CASSKAGYTDTQYF
DNA: TGTGCCAGCAGTAAAGCGGGATACACAGATACGCAGTATTTT

D: NA
V: TRBV19
J: TRBJ1-1
size: NA
CDR3: CASINGANTEAFF
DNA: TGTGCCAGTATAAATGGGGCGAACACTGAAGCTTTCTTT

D: NA
V: TRBV2
J: TRBJ1-5
size: NA
CDR3: CASSEGRGALGNQPQHF
DNA: TGTGCCAGCAGTGAGGGGAGGGGGGCGCTTGGCAATCAGCCCCAGCATTTT

D: NA
V: TRBV27
J: TRBJ2-7
size: NA
CDR3: CASSPSLGAYEQYF
DNA: TGTGCCAGCAGTCCTAGCCTCGGTGCGTACGAGCAGTACTTC

D: TRBD1
V: TRBV5-6
J: TRBJ2-5
size: NA
CDR3: CASTPADRGYQETQYF
DNA: TGTGCCAGCACCCCGGCGGACAGGGGTTACCAAGAGACCCAGTACTTC

D: NA
V: TRBV2
J: TRBJ1-3
size: NA
CDR3: CASSEAPSLLVDTIYF
DNA: TGTGCCAGCAGTGAAGCCCCCAGTCTCCTGGTGGACACCATATATTTT

D: TRBD1
V: TRBV13
J: TRBJ2-5
size: NA
CDR3: CASSGTGLETQYF
DNA: TGTGCCAGCAGCGGGACAGGGCTGGAGACCCAGTACTTC